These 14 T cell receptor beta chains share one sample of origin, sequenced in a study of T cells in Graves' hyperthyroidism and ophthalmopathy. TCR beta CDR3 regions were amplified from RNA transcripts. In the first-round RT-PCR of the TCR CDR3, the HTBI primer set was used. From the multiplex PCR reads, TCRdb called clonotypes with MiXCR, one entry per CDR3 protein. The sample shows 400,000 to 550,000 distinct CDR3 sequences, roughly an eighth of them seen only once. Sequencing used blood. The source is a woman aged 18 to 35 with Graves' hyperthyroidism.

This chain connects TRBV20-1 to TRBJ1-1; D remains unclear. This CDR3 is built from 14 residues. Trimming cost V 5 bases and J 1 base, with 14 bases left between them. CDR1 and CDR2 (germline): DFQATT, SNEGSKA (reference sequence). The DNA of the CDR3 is TGCAGTGCTGGCGCCTCAGTGGGGAACACTGAAGCTTTCTTT. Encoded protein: CSAGASVGNTEAFF.

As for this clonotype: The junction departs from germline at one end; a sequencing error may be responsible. The chain's CDR3 is CASSWDRPGTEAFF. CDR3 DNA: TGCGCCAGCAGCTGGGACAGGCCGGGAACTGAAGCTTTCTTT. The gene calls are TRBV7-9 and TRBJ1-1; the match to TRBD1 covers 8 bases. The CDR3 is 14 amino acids. Germline CDR1 reads SEHNR; CDR2 reads FQNEAQ (reference sequence).

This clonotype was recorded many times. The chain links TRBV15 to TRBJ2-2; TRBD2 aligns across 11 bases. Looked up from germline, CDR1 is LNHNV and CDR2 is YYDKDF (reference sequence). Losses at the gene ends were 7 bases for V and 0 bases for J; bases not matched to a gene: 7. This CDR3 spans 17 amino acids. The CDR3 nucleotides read TGTGCCACCACCTTACTAGCGGGAGCTTCGAACACCGGGGAGCTGTTTTTT. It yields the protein CATTLLAGASNTGELFF.

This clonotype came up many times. In nucleotides, the CDR3 is TGTGCCAGCAGCCGAAGCGGCGGGGTGACCGGGGAGCTGTTTTTT. This gives the protein CASSRSGGVTGELFF. The chain has TRBV7-8 and TRBJ2-2, with D possibly matching TRBD2 (6 bases). The CDR3 runs to 15 residues. Germline V gives CDR1 SGHVS, CDR2 FQNEAQ. Trimming shortened V by 5 bases and J by 5 bases, and 15 bases separated the two germline ends.

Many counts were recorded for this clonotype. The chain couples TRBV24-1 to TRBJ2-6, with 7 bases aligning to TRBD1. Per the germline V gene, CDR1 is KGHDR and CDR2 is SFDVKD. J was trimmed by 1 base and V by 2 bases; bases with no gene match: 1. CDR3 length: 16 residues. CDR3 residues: CATSDSDRSGANVLTF. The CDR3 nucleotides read TGTGCCACCAGTGATTCGGACAGGTCTGGGGCCAACGTCCTGACTTTC.

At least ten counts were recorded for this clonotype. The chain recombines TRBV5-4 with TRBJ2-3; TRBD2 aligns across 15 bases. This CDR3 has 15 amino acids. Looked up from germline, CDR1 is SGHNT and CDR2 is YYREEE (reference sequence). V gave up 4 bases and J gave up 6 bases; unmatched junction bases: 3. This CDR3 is CASSHGLAGGDTQYF. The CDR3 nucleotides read TGTGCCAGCAGCCATGGACTAGCGGGAGGGGATACGCAGTATTTT.

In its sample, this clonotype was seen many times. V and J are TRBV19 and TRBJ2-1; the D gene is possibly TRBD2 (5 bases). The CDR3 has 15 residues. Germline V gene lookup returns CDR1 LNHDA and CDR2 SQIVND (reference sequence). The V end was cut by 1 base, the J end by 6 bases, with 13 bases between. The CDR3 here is CASSIVLVPTNEQFF. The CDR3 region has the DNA TGTGCCAGTAGTATAGTACTAGTTCCTACCAATGAGCAGTTCTTC.

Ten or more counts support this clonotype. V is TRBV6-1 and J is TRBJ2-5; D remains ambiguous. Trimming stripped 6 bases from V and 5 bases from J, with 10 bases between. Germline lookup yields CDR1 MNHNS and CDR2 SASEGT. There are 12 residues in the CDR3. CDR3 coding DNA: TGTGCCAGCAGCCCCGGACGCGAGACCCAGTACTTC. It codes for CASSPGRETQYF.

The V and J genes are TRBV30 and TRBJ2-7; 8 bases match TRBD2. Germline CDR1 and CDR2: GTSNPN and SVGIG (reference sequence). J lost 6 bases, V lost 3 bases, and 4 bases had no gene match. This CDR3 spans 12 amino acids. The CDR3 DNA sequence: TGTGCCTGGAGCGCGGGAGGTGGCGAGCAGTACGTC. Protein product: CAWSAGGGEQYV.

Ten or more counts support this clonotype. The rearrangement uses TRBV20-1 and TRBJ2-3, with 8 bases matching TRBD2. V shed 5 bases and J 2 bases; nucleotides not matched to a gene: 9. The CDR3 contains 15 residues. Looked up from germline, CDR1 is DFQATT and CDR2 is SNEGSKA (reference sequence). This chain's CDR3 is CSAPPPGLVTDTQYF. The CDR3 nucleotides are TGCAGTGCTCCTCCCCCGGGACTAGTCACAGATACGCAGTATTTT.

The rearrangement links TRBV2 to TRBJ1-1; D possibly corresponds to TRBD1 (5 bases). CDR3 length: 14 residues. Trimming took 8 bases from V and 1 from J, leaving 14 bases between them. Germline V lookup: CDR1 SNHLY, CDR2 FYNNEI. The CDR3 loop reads CASSGEGWNTEAFF. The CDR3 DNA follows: TGTGCCAGCTCCGGGGAGGGGTGGAACACTGAAGCTTTCTTT. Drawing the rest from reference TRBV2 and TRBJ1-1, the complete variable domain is EPEVTQTPSHQVTQMGQEVILRCVPISNHLYFYWYRQILGQKVEFLVSFYNNEISEKSEIFDDQFSVERPDGSNFTLKIRSTKLEDSAMYFCASSGEGWNTEAFFGQGTRLTVV.

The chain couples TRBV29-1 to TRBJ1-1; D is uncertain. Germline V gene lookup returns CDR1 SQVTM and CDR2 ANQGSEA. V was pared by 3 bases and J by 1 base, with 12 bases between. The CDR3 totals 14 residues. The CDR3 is CSVEALTTNTEAFF. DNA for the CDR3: TGCAGCGTTGAGGCGTTGACAACGAACACTGAAGCTTTCTTT.

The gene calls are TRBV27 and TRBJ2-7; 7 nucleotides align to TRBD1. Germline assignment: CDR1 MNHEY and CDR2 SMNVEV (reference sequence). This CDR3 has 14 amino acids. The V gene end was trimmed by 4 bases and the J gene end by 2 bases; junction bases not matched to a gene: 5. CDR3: CASSSTGHPYEQYF. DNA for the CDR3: TGTGCCAGCAGTTCGACAGGGCACCCCTACGAGCAGTACTTC.

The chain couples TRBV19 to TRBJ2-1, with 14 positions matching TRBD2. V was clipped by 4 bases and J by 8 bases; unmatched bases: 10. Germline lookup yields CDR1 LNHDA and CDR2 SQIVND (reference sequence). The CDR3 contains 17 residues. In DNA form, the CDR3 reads TGTGCCAGTAGTACGGGGGGACTAGCGGGAGTTAGAGATGAGCAGTTCTTC. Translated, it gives CASSTGGLAGVRDEQFF.